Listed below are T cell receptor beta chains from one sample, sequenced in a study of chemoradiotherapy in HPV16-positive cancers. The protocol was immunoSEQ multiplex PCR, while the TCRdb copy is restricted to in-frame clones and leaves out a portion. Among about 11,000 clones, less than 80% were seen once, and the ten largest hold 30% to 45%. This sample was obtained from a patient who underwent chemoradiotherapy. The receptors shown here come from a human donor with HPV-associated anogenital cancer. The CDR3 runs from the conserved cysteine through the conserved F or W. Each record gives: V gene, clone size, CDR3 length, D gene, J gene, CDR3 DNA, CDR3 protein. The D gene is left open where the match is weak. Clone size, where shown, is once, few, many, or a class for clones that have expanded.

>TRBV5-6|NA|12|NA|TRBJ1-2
TGTGCCAGCAGCTTGGCGTCCGGGGGCTACACCTTC
CASSLASGGYTF
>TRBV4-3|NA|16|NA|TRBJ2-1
TGCGCCAGCAGCCAAGATTTCGTAGGGGGGAGGGAGGAGCAGTTCTTC
CASSQDFVGGREEQFF
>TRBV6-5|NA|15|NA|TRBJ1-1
TGTGCCAGCAGTTACTCTTCCCGGGGGAACACTGAAGCTTTCTTT
CASSYSSRGNTEAFF
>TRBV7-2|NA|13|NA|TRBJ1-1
TGTGCCAGCAGCTTAGCAGGTTACACTGAAGCTTTCTTT
CASSLAGYTEAFF
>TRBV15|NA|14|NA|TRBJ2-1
TGTGCCACCAGCAGAGAGAGAGGGGGACGGTCGGGGTTCTTC
CATSRERGGRSGFF
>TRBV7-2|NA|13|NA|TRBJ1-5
TGTGCCAGCAGTAACGGCCTACATCAGCCCCAGCATTTT
CASSNGLHQPQHF
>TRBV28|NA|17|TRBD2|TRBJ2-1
TGTGCCAGCAGTTCTCGTTTTGAGCGGGGGAGACACAATGAGCAGTTCTTC
CASSSRFERGRHNEQFF
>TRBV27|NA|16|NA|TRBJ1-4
TGTGCCAGCAGTACCCTGCTCCGGGCCACAGGGGAAAAACTGTTTTTT
CASSTLLRATGEKLFF
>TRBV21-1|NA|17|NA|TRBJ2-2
TGTGCCAGCAGCAAAGAAGGTGGGGGGGCCAACACCGGGGAGCTGTTTTTT
CASSKEGGGANTGELFF
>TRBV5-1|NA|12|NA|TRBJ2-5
TGCGCCAGCAGCTTGGTGCAAGAGACCCAGTACTTC
CASSLVQETQYF
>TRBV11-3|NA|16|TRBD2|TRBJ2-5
TGTGCCAGCAGCACCCGGACTAGTGGTGGTCAAGAGACCCAGTACTTC
CASSTRTSGGQETQYF
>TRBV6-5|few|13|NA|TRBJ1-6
TGTGCCAGCAGGCGGGGATCTGGTTCACCCCTCCACTTT
CASRRGSGSPLHF
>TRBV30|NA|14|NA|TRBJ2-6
TGTGCCTGGATCAGGAAGGCTGGGGCCAACGTCCTGACTTTC
CAWIRKAGANVLTF
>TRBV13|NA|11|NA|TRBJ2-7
TGTGCCAGCAGCCGATCCGGAGAGCAGTACTTC
CASSRSGEQYF
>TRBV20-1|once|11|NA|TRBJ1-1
TGCAGTGCTAGAGAACAAGGGACAGCTTTCTTT
CSAREQGTAFF
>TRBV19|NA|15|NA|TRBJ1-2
TGTGCCAGTAGTATAGGGTCGGGGACACTCTATGGCTACACCTTC
CASSIGSGTLYGYTF
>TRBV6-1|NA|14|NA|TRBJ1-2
TGTGCCAGCAGTGAATTCGCAGGGACCTATGGCTACACCTTC
CASSEFAGTYGYTF
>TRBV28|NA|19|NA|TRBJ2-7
TGTGCCAGCACCCTCCCCGGGGGCAAGACAGTCTCAGGGGCCTACGAGCAGTACTTC
CASTLPGGKTVSGAYEQYF
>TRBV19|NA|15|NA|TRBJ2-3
TGTGCCAGTAGTATAAAGGAGGCAGATCCAGATACGCAGTATTTT
CASSIKEADPDTQYF
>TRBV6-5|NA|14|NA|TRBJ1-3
TGTGCCAGCGGAAAGGCAATCTCTGGAAACACCATATATTTT
CASGKAISGNTIYF
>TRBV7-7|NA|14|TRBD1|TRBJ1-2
TGTGCCAGCAGCCCTTTGGGACAGGGGGCTAGCTACACCTTC
CASSPLGQGASYTF
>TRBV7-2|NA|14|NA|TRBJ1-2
TGTGCCAGCAGCCCTACTCCGACGATCTATGGCTACACCTTC
CASSPTPTIYGYTF
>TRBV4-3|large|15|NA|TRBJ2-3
TGCGCCAGCAGCCAAGACCGGCCAGGGCGAGATACGCAGTATTTT
CASSQDRPGRDTQYF
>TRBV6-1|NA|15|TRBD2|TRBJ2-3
TGTGCCAGCAGTGAGTCTAGCGGGGGGGCGGATACGCAGTATTTT
CASSESSGGADTQYF
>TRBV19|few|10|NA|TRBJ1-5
TGTGCCAGCGGGGCGGTCACCCAGCATTTT
CASGAVTQHF
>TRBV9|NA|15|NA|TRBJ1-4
TGTGCCAGCAGCGTCGTGGTATACTTTAATGAAAAACTGTTTTTT
CASSVVVYFNEKLFF
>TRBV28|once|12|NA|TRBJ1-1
TGTGCCAGCAGTTTGGAGACAGCTGAAGCTTTCTTT
CASSLETAEAFF
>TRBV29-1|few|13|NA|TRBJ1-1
TGCAGCGTTCGATCGGGCATGAACACTGAAGCTTTCTTT
CSVRSGMNTEAFF
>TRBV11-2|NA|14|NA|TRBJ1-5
TGTGCCAGCAGCTTAGGGGGGCTTGAGCAGCCCCAGCATTTT
CASSLGGLEQPQHF
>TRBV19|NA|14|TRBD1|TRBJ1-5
TGTGCCAGTAGTATTGAGCCAGGGGGCCAGCCCCAGCATTTT
CASSIEPGGQPQHF
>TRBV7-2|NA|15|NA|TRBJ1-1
TGTGCCAGCAGTGTATCGGGGGGGCGAGGGGTTGAAGCTTTCTTT
CASSVSGGRGVEAFF
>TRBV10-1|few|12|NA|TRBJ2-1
TGCGCCAGCAGTGTGGTTCGAAATGAGCAGTTCTTC
CASSVVRNEQFF
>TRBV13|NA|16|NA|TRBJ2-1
TGTGCCAGCAGCTTGTCCGGAGCTAGGTTATACAATGAGCAGTTCTTC
CASSLSGARLYNEQFF
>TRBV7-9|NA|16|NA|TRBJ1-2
TGTGCCAGCAGCTTAGGGGTGGGACGGCTAGAACGCGGCTACACCTTC
CASSLGVGRLERGYTF
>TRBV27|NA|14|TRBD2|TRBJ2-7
TGTGCCAGCAGTTCCCAGTTTCTAGCGGCCGGGCGGTACTTC
CASSSQFLAAGRYF
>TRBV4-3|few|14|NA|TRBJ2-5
TGCGCCAGCAGTAAGGTGCGGCCTCAAGAGACCCAGTACTTC
CASSKVRPQETQYF
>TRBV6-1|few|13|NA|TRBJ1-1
TGTGCCAGCAGTATCGAGGGGAACACTGAAGCTTTCTTT
CASSIEGNTEAFF
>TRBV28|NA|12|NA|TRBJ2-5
TGTGCCAGCTATTCGGTGGGGGAGACCCAGTACTTC
CASYSVGETQYF
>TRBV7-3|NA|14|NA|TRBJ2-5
TGTGCCAGCAGCCCGGACGGGGAGGTGAAGACCCAGTACTTC
CASSPDGEVKTQYF
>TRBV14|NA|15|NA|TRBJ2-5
TGTGCCAGCAGCCAGGGCCGCCAGGGTTGGGAGACCCAGTACTTC
CASSQGRQGWETQYF
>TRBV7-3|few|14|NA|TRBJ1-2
TGTGCCAGCAGCCCCGAGGGGAGGGACTATGGCTACACCTTC
CASSPEGRDYGYTF
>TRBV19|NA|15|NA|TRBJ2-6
TGTGCCAGCGGGGGCGGGGCCGCTGGGGCCAACGTCCTGACTTTC
CASGGGAAGANVLTF
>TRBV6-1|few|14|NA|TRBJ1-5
TGTGCCAGCAGTGAACACCGGGGGAATCAGCCCCAGCATTTT
CASSEHRGNQPQHF
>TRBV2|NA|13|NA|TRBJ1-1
TGTGCCAGCAGTAGACGGGAGGGCCGTGAAGCTTTCTTT
CASSRREGREAFF
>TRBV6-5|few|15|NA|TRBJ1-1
TGTGCCAGCAGTTCTCAGGCAGACGGGAACACTGAAGCTTTCTTT
CASSSQADGNTEAFF
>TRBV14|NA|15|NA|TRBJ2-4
TGTGCCAGCAGCCAGATGGGGCGGGCCAAAAACATTCAGTACTTC
CASSQMGRAKNIQYF
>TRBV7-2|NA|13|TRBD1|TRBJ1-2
TGTGCCAGCACCCTCACAGGGGAGGGGGGCTACACCTTC
CASTLTGEGGYTF
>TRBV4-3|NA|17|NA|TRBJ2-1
TGCGCCAGCAGCCAAGAGAGAGGGGGGGCGAGTTTTAATGAGCAGTTCTTC
CASSQERGGASFNEQFF
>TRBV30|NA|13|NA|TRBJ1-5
TGTGCCTGGAGTGTACAGGCCAATCAGCCCCAGCATTTT
CAWSVQANQPQHF
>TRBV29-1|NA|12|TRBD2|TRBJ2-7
TGCAGCGTGGGACTAGGAGGCTACGAGCAGTACTTC
CSVGLGGYEQYF
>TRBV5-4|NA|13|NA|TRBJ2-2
TGTGCCAGCAGGCACAAGAACACCGGGGAGCTGTTTTTT
CASRHKNTGELFF
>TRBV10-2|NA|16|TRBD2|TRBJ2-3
TGCGCCAGCAGTCCTCCAGCGGCGGGGGGCACAGATACGCAGTATTTT
CASSPPAAGGTDTQYF
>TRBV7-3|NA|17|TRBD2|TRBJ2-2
TGTGCCAGCAGCTTAACAGGACGGGAGGAGAGGACCGGGGAGCTGTTTTTT
CASSLTGREERTGELFF
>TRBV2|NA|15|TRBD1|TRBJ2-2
TGTGCCAGCAATCAGGACAGGGTTCGGACCGGGGAGCTGTTTTTT
CASNQDRVRTGELFF
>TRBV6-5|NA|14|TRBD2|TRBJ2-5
TGTGCCAGCAGTTACCGGGGACTAGCGGGGACCCAGTACTTC
CASSYRGLAGTQYF
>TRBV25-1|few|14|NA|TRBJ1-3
TGTGCCAGCAGTGGTGGAGGCAGTAGAAACACCATATATTTT
CASSGGGSRNTIYF
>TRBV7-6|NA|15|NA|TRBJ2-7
TGTGCCAGCAGCTTAGGGGACGGACTCAATTACGAGCAGTACTTC
CASSLGDGLNYEQYF
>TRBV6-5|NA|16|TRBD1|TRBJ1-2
TGTGCCAGCAGTTTGGACAGGGGGCTTGCTAACTATGGCTACACCTTC
CASSLDRGLANYGYTF
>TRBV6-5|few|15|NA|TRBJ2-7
TGTGCCAGCAGTTACTCGTTCAAGGGTGACTTTGAGCAGTACTTC
CASSYSFKGDFEQYF
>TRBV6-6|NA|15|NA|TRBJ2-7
TGTGCCAGCAGCTCCAGGGGGGTACAGATCTACGAGCAGTACTTC
CASSSRGVQIYEQYF